This T cell receptor beta chain was sequenced during a study of blood T cell repertoires in COVID-19 (dated by TCRdb to about 2020). Context from the whole study: Samples from collaborators originated in the United States, Italy and Spain and spanned both the acute and convalescent phases of COVID-19. The material from the prospective study consisted of cDNA or gDNA derived from T cells, B-cell-depleted T cells, or PBMCs. The dataset comprised deeply sampled blood TCRbeta repertoires from subjects exposed to, actively infected with, or recovered from COVID-19. The repertoires were released in a freely available public database meant as a resource for research on the immune response to SARS-CoV-2. Samples were obtained from the ongoing ImmuneRACE study (first 160 participants) and from 1,000 to 1,500 subjects provided by 6 global collaborators. A de-identified subject ID, COVID-19 status, age in years and sex were almost always included in the sample metadata. HLA class I and class II types, where available, came from metadata supplied by the sample provider rather than from assay-based typing.

TCRbeta CDR3 regions were amplified from genomic DNA using the immunoSEQ Assay, a bias-controlled multiplex PCR. As for the authors' bioinformatics: The number of nucleated cells in each sample was estimated by amplification of reference gene primers within the assay. To quantify the absolute abundance of each unique TCRbeta CDR3 rearrangement, sequence reads were collapsed and filtered. For each sample, productive Simpson clonality was calculated as the square root of Simpson's diversity index across productive rearrangements. The immuneACCESS repertoire file appears here via TCRdb, limited to in-frame rearrangements. These files lack a portion of the clones; in checked studies, under half of the deficit traces to unresolved V genes, and the cause of the others is not known. The V and J calls and clone size come from that table; D and trimming were worked out from the DNA. The sample data list about 280,000 clones, and around nine tenths of these were observed just once. 6% to 6.5% of the sample goes to the ten largest clones.

In the prospective study, participants were about 18 to 89 years old, resided in fewer than 25 geographic areas of the United States, and were enrolled through a virtual design. In the prospective study, participants were assigned to cohorts based on the clinical history participants reported in a screening survey and a study questionnaire. ImmuneRACE Cohort 3 recovered participants were defined by two consecutive negative NP/OP PCR tests, healthcare professional clearance, or symptom resolution. In the prospective study, whole blood, serum and a nasopharyngeal or oropharyngeal swab were collected from each participant by mobile phlebotomists. Over an approximately 2-month period, participants in the prospective study had the option of providing additional blood draws and questionnaires. Before DNA extraction, blood samples from the prospective study were shipped at room temperature or frozen.

Concerning this clone itself: The target of this receptor is not known. No qualities accompany the bases; no much larger clone lies one base away.

The junction carries 13 bases between V and J, which are trimmed by 3 bases and 4 bases respectively. Sequences MGHDK (CDR1) and SYGVNS (CDR2) are obtained from the germline V gene. The CDR3 sequence holds 15 residues, the cysteine and phenylalanine included. The retained sequence is limited to the CDR3, 45 bases, with the frame set at the first base. The study at large found these results: The amount of clinical and demographic metadata varied by source and participant and was provided uncurated.

The receptor comes from a middle-aged woman who had recovered from COVID-19. Recombination linked TRBV25-1 to TRBJ2-1; matching of 6 bases hints at TRBD1 as the D gene. The sequencing sample was made of PBMCs or T cells enriched from blood (not recorded which). The nucleotide sequence is given as TGTGCCAGCAGTGACCCCAGGGGACGGTACAATGAGCAGTTCTTC. Its protein product is CASSDPRGRYNEQFF.